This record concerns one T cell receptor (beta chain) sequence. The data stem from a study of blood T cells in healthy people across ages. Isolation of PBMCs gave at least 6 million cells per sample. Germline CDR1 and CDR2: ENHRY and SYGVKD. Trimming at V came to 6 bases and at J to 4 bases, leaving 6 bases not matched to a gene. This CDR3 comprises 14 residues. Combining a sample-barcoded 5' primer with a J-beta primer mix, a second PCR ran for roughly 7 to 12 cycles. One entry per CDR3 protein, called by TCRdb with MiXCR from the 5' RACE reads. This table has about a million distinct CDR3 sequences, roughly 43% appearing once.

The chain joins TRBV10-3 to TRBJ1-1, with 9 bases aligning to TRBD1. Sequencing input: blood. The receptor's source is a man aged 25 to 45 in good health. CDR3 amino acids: CAIRDRGSGTEAFF. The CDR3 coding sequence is TGTGCCATCAGGGACAGGGGATCGGGCACTGAAGCTTTCTTT.